A single TCR beta chain is shown here with its context. It lacks a known antigen. Qualities for individual bases were not recorded, and no much larger clone is one base off. The data stem from a study of T cell responses to AZD1222 COVID-19 vaccine (TCRdb year 2021). About the full investigation: AZD1222 recipients with second doses at about 4 weeks or about 12 weeks were pooled, because spike-specific TCR depth and breadth did not differ between schedules. TCR sequencing covered more than 230 trial participants: some 210 given two doses of AZD1222 and 26 given two doses of MenACWY control vaccine. Trial participants were enrolled by age into subgroups of 18-55, 56-69 and 70-plus years, and about 150, 27 and 61 TCR-sequenced participants, respectively, were included in these subgroups.

The time point label of this sample denotes: baseline before first vaccination. Vaccinee samples came from UK trials COV001 and COV002, including a single-blind randomized controlled phase 2/3 trial of AZD1222 (ChAdOx1 nCoV-19) in healthy adults. For TCRbeta chain sequencing, PBMC samples from trial participants were taken at day 0 and at day 28 after the second dose. CDR1 and CDR2 (LNHNV, YYDKDF) derive from the germline V gene (reference sequence). V gives up 2 bases and J gives up 9 bases, and the segment between their germline ends measures 20 bases. Spanning cysteine to phenylalanine, the CDR3 consists of 15 amino acids. Only the CDR3 portion is preserved as DNA: 45 bases, with reading frame beginning at the first base. The CDR3 regions of human TCRbeta chains were analyzed by immunosequencing. The source study handled its data this way. TCRs in the repertoires were matched against a reference library of SARS-CoV-2-specific TCRs that had been generated with the MIRA antigen-specificity platform. Breadth meant the fraction of unique TCRs that were SARS-CoV-2-associated, whereas depth meant the fraction of total T cells that were SARS-CoV-2-associated. Using the MIRA data, each spike-specific TCR was assigned both to the spike region to which the TCR was reactive and to a CD4 or CD8 class. Log10-transformed breadth and depth values were compared by one-way ANOVA with Sidak's multiple comparisons tests. TCRdb holds this immuneACCESS table with in-frame rearrangements only. Some clones are missing; in checked studies, unresolved V genes explain under half, and the rest has no known cause. The D gene and trimming were derived from the DNA, and the V and J assignments and clone size from that table. This sample comprises 90,000 to 100,000 clones, roughly nine tenths of them detected only once. 3.7% of the sample is in the top ten clones.

The paper as a whole reports these results and caveats: CD4 TCRs associated with the vaccine covered the entire spike protein, and the dominant responses were in regions 160-218 and 743-854. Reportedly, close to half of the unique spike-specific TCRs recognized epitopes lying outside the regions that are mutated in the B.1.351 and B.1.1.7 variants. Participants were mostly white British and included more females than males, and it was suggested by the authors that clonal diversity may have been underestimated. Because no day 14 peak-response samples were available, the repertoires could be characterized only after the peak T cell response. Spike-specific TCR breadth and depth rose significantly after two AZD1222 doses compared with day 0 and with MenACWY recipients. Conclusions about previously exposed vaccinees are limited, since just five or six AZD1222 recipients were seropositive for SARS-CoV-2 at baseline. The 56-69-year group was small, and its depth increase did not reach significance, likely because of low power.

Sequences were derived from peripheral blood, sampled on day 0 of AZD1222 vaccination. The rearrangement combines TRBV15 with TRBJ2-7; TRBD2 is a possible D gene, resting on 5 matching bases. This TCR was recovered from an adult in good health. In nucleotides, the sequence is TGTGCCACCAGCAGACCAACCACGGGGTCACACGGGCAGTACTTC. Its protein reads: CATSRPTTGSHGQYF.